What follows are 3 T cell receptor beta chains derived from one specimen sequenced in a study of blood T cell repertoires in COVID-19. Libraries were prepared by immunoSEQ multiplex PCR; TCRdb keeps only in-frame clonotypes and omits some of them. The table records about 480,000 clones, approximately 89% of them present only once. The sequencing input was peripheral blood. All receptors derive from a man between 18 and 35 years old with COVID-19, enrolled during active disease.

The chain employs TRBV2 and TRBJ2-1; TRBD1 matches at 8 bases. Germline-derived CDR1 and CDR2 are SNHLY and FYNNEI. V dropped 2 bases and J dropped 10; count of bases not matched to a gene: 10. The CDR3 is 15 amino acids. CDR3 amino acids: CASSEIVTGVGEQFF. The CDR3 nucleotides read TGTGCCAGCAGTGAAATTGTGACAGGGGTAGGGGAGCAGTTCTTC.

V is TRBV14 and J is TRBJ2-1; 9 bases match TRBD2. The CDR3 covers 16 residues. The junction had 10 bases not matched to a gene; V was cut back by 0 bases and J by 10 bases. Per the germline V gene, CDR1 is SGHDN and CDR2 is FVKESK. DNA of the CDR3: TGTGCCAGCAGCCAAGATTGGATAGCGGGAGTAGAGGAGCAGTTCTTC. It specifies CASSQDWIAGVEEQFF.

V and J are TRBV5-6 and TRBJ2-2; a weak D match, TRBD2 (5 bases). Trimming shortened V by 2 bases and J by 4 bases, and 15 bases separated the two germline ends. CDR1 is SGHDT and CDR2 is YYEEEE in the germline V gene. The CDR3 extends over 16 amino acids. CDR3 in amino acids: CASSFRSQAGTGELFF. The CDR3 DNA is TGTGCCAGCAGCTTTCGTTCGCAGGCGGGCACCGGGGAGCTGTTTTTT.